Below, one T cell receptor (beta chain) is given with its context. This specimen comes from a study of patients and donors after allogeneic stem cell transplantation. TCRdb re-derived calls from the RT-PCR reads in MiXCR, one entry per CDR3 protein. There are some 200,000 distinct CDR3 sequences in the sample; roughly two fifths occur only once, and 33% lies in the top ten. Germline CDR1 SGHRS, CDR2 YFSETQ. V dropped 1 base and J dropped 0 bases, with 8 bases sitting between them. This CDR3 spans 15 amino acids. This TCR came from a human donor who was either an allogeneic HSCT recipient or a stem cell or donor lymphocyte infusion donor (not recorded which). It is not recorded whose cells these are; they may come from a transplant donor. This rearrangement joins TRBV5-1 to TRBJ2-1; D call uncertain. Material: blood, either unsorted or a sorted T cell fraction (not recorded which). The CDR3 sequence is CASSLSANSYNEQFF. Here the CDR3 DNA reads TGCGCCAGCAGCTTGAGCGCCAACTCCTACAATGAGCAGTTCTTC.